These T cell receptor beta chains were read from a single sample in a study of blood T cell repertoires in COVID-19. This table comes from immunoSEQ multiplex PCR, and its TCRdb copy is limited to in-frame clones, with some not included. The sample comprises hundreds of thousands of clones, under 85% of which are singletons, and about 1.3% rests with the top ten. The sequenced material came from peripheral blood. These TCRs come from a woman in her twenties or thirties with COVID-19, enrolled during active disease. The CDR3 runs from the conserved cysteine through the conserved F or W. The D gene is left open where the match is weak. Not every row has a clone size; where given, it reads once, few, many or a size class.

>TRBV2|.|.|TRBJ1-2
CASSDTGLGNGYTF
TGTGCCAGCAGTGACACAGGGTTGGGTAATGGCTACACCTTC
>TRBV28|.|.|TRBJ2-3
CASSLPGTDTQYF
TGTGCCAGCAGTTTACCGGGAACAGATACGCAGTATTTT
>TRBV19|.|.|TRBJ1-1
CASSIEGTGASPEAFF
TGTGCCAGTAGTATAGAGGGTACAGGAGCGAGTCCTGAAGCTTTCTTT
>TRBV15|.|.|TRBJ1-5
CATSSQDQPQHF
TGTGCCACCAGCAGCCAGGATCAGCCCCAGCATTTT
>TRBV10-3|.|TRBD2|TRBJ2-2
CAISDPSGRARNTGELFF
TGTGCCATCAGTGACCCTAGCGGGAGGGCCAGGAACACCGGGGAGCTGTTTTTT
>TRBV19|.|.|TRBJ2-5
CASSIAGTQYF
TGTGCCAGTAGTATCGCCGGGACCCAGTACTTC
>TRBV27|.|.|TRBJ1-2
CASSWGRGGDYGYTF
TGTGCCAGCAGTTGGGGGAGGGGAGGGGACTATGGCTACACCTTC
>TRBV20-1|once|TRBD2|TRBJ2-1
CSASGREVSSYNEQFF
TGCAGTGCTAGTGGACGGGAGGTAAGCTCCTACAATGAGCAGTTCTTC
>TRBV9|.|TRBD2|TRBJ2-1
CASSVQRGGFSYNEQFF
TGTGCCAGCAGCGTTCAGCGGGGGGGGTTCTCCTACAATGAGCAGTTCTTC
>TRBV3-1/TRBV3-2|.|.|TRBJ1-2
CASSRSDSFSDGYTF
TGTGCCAGCAGCCGATCGGACAGCTTCTCGGATGGCTACACCTTC
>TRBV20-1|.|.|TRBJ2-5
CSASRGGGSETQYF
TGCAGTGCTAGTAGGGGCGGAGGGAGCGAGACCCAGTACTTC
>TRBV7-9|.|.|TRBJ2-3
CASSLSERPDTQYF
TGTGCCAGCAGCTTATCGGAGCGGCCAGATACGCAGTATTTT
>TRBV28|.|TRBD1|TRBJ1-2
CAIVTQGASGYTF
TGTGCCATCGTAACACAGGGGGCCTCTGGCTACACCTTC
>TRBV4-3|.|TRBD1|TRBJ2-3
CASSLRQGIGTDTQYF
TGCGCCAGCAGCCTTCGACAGGGGATTGGCACAGATACGCAGTATTTT
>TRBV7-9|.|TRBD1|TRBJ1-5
CASSLKGAVHQPQHF
TGTGCCAGCAGCTTAAAGGGGGCAGTCCATCAGCCCCAGCATTTT
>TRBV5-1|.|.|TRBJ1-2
CASSLMTENYGYTF
TGCGCCAGCAGCTTAATGACGGAGAACTATGGCTACACCTTC
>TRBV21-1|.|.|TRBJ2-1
CASSKGPSGIYNEQFF
TGTGCCAGCAGCAAAGGGCCTAGCGGGATATACAATGAGCAGTTCTTC
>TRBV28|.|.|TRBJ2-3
CASSQTGGYTDTQYF
TGTGCCAGCAGTCAAACAGGAGGGTACACAGATACGCAGTATTTT
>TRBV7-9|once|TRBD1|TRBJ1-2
CASTLDRVGANYGYTF
TGTGCCAGCACCTTAGACAGGGTCGGAGCTAACTATGGCTACACCTTC
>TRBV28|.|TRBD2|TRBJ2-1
CASSILAGGQGSSYNEQFF
TGTGCCAGCAGTATATTAGCGGGAGGGCAAGGAAGCTCCTACAATGAGCAGTTCTTC
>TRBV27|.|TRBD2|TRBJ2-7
CASSLLRTSGDYEQYF
TGTGCCAGCAGTTTATTGCGGACTAGCGGGGACTACGAGCAGTACTTC
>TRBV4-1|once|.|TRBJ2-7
CASSQELADPYEQYF
TGCGCCAGCAGCCAAGAACTAGCTGACCCCTACGAGCAGTACTTC
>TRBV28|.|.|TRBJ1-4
CASSLGGADEKLFF
TGTGCCAGCAGTTTAGGGGGGGCAGATGAAAAACTGTTTTTT